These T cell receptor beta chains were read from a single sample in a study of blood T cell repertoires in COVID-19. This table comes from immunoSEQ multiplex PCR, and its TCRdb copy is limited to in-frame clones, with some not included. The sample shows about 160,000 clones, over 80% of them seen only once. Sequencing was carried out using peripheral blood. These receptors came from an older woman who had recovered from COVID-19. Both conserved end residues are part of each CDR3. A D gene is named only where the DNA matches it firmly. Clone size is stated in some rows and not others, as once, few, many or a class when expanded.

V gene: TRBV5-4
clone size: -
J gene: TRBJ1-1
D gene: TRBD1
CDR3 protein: CATQTGAVNTEAFF
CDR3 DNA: TGTGCGACCCAGACAGGGGCCGTGAACACTGAAGCTTTCTTT

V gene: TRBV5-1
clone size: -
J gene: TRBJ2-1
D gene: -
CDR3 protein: CASSLEAGTYNEQFF
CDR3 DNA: TGCGCCAGCAGCTTGGAGGCAGGAACATACAATGAGCAGTTCTTC

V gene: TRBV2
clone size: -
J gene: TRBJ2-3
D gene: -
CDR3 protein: CASRQSTDTQYF
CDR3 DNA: TGTGCCAGTAGACAGAGCACAGATACGCAGTATTTT

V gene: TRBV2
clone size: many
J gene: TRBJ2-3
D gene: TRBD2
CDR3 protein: CASRLAGETQYF
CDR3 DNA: TGTGCCAGCAGGCTAGCGGGGGAGACGCAGTATTTT

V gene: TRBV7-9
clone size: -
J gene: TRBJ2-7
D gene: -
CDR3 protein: CASSLAPGGGPYEQYF
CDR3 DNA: TGTGCCAGCAGCTTAGCGCCAGGGGGAGGACCCTACGAGCAGTACTTC

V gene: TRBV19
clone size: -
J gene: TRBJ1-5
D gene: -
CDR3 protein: CASSGREYSNQPQHF
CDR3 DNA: TGTGCCAGTAGCGGACGGGAGTATAGCAATCAGCCCCAGCATTTT

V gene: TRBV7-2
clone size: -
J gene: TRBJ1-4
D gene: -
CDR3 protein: CASSPGGLREKLFF
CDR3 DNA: TGTGCCAGCAGCCCCGGGGGGTTACGTGAAAAACTGTTTTTT

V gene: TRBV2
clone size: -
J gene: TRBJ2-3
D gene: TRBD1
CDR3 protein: CASRGWDSGMDTQYF
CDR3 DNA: TGTGCCAGCAGGGGGTGGGACAGCGGAATGGATACGCAGTATTTT

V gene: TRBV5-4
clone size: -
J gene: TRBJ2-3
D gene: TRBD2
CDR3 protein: CASSLRGGTTDTQYF
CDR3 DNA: TGTGCCAGCAGCCTGCGGGGGGGAACCACAGATACGCAGTATTTT

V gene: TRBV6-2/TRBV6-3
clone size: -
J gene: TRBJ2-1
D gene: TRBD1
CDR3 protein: CASSYSRTGGFNEQFF
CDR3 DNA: TGTGCCAGCAGTTACTCTAGGACAGGGGGCTTCAATGAGCAGTTCTTC

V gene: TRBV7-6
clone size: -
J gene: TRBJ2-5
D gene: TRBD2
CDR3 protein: CASSAQLAGAGETQYF
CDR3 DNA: TGTGCCAGCAGCGCCCAACTAGCGGGGGCCGGGGAGACCCAGTACTTC

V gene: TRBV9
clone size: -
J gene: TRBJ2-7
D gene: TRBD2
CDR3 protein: CASSPGGLGAYEQYF
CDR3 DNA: TGTGCCAGCAGCCCGGGGGGGCTGGGCGCGTACGAGCAGTACTTC

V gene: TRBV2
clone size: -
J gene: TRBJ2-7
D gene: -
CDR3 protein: CASSEYSYEQYF
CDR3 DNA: TGTGCCAGCAGTGAATACAGCTACGAGCAGTACTTC

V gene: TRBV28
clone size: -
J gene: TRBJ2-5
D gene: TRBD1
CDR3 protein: CASSLRGQAIQETQYF
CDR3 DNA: TGTGCCAGCAGTTTACGGGGACAGGCGATCCAAGAGACCCAGTACTTC

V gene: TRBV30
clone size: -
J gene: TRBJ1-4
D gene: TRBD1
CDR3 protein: CASGEKNRGRNEKLFF
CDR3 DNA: TGTGCCTCGGGGGAAAAGAACAGGGGGCGGAATGAAAAACTGTTTTTT

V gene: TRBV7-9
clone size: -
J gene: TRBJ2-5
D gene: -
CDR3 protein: CATSDGVTEKETQYF
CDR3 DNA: TGTGCCACCTCCGATGGGGTGACAGAGAAAGAGACCCAGTACTTC

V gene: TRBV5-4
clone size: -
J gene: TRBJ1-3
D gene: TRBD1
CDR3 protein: CASSTTGTGTGNTIYF
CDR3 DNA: TGTGCCAGCAGCACAACCGGGACAGGCACTGGAAACACCATATATTTT

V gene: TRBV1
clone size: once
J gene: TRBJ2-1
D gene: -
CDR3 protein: CTSSQRTGKYNEQFF
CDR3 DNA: TGCACCAGCAGCCAACGGACAGGGAAGTACAATGAGCAGTTCTTC

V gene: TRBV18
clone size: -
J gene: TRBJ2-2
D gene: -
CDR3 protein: CASSPTFNVNTGELFF
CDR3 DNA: TGTGCCAGCTCACCTACATTCAACGTCAACACCGGGGAGCTGTTTTTT

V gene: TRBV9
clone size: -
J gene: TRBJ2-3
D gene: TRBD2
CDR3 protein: CASSVVLYRTSGDSTQYF
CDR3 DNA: TGTGCCAGCAGCGTAGTACTCTATCGGACTAGCGGGGATAGTACGCAGTATTTT

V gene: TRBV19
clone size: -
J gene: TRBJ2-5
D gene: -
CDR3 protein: CARRPSNPCPRGGETQYF
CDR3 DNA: TGTGCCAGAAGGCCCTCAAACCCGTGCCCCAGGGGCGGAGAGACCCAGTACTTC

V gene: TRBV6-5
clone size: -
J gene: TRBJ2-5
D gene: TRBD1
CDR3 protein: CASWDSPETQYF
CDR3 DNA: TGTGCCAGCTGGGACAGTCCAGAGACCCAGTACTTC

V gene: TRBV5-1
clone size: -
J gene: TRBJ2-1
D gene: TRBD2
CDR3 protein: CASSRTSVDNEQFF
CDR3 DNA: TGCGCCAGCAGCCGGACTAGCGTCGACAATGAGCAGTTCTTC

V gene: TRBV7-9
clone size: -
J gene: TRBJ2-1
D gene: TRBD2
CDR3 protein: CASSFGLAGDNEQFF
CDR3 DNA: TGTGCCAGCAGCTTCGGCCTAGCGGGGGACAATGAGCAGTTCTTC

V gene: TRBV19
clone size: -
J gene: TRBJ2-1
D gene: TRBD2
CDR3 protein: CASSVGLVNEQFF
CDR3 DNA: TGTGCCAGTAGTGTCGGACTAGTCAATGAGCAGTTCTTC

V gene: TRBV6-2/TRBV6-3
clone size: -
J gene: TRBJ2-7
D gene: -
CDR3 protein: CASSYVPPRVYEQYF
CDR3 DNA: TGTGCCAGCAGTTATGTGCCACCCCGGGTCTACGAGCAGTACTTC

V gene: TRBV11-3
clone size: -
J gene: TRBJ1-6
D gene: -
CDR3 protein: CASSPREEDNSPLHF
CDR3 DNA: TGTGCCAGCAGCCCCCGGGAGGAGGATAATTCACCCCTCCACTTT

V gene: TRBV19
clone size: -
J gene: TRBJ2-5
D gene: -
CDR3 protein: CASSPQHRDPQETQYF
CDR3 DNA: TGTGCCAGTAGTCCCCAGCACAGGGACCCTCAAGAGACCCAGTACTTC

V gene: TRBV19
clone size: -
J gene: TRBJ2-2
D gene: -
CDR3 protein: CASSPQGTGELFF
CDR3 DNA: TGTGCCAGTAGCCCCCAGGGAACCGGGGAGCTGTTTTTT

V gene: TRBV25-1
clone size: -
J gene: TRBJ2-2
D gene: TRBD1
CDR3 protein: CASSGRTGVSGELFF
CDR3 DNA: TGTGCCAGCAGCGGCCGGACAGGGGTGTCCGGGGAGCTGTTTTTT

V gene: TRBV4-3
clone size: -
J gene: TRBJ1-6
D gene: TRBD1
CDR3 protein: CASSQGRGQVSPLHF
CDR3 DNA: TGCGCCAGCAGCCAAGGAAGGGGACAGGTTTCACCCCTCCACTTT

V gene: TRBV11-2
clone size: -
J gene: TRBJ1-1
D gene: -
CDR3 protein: CASSLDLSGGMNTEAFF
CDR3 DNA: TGTGCCAGCAGCTTAGATCTTTCGGGGGGGATGAACACTGAAGCTTTCTTT

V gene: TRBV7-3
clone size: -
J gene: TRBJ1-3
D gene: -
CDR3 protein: CASSLEGAPGNTIYF
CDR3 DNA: TGTGCCAGCAGCTTAGAAGGGGCGCCTGGAAACACCATATATTTT

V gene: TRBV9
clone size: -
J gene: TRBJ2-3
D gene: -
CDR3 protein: CASSVDGGADTQYF
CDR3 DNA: TGTGCCAGCAGCGTAGACGGGGGTGCAGATACGCAGTATTTT

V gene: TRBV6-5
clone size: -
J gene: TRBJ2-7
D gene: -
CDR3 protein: CASTESSYEQYF
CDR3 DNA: TGTGCCAGCACAGAAAGCTCCTACGAGCAGTACTTC

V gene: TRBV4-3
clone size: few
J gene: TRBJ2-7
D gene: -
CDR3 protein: CASSQGAGGLYEQYF
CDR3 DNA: TGCGCCAGCAGTCAGGGGGCGGGGGGGCTCTACGAGCAGTACTTC

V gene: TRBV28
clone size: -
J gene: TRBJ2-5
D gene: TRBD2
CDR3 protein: CASSLTSLETQYF
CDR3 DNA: TGTGCCAGCAGTCTGACTAGCCTTGAGACCCAGTACTTC

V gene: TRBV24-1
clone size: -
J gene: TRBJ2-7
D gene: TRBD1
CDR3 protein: CATSDNRDRAFYEQYF
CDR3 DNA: TGTGCCACCAGTGACAACCGGGACAGAGCCTTCTACGAGCAGTACTTC

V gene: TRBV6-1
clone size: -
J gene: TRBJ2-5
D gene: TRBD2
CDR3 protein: CASSVSIAGGQETQYF
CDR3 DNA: TGTGCCAGCAGTGTTAGCATAGCGGGGGGCCAAGAGACCCAGTACTTC

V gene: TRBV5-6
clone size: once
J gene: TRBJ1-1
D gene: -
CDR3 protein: CASSSTTEAFF
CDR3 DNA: TGTGCCAGCAGCTCAACAACTGAAGCTTTCTTT

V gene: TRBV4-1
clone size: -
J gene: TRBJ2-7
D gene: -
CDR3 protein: CASSPDRREQYF
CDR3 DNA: TGCGCCAGCAGCCCTGACAGACGCGAGCAGTACTTC

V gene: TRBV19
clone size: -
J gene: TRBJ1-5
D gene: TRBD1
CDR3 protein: CASSRGGAGNQPQHF
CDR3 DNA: TGTGCCAGTAGTAGAGGGGGCGCGGGCAATCAGCCCCAGCATTTT

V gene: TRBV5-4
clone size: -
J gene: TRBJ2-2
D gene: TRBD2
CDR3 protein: CASGSGDNTGELFF
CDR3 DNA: TGTGCCAGCGGGAGCGGGGATAACACCGGGGAGCTGTTTTTT

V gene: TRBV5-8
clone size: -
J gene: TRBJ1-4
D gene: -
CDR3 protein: CASSLETAGNEKLFF
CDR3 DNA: TGTGCCAGCAGCTTGGAGACAGCCGGTAATGAAAAACTGTTTTTT

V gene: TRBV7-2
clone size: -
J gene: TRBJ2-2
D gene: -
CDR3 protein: CASSLQGSNTGELFF
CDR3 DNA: TGTGCCAGCAGCTTACAGGGATCTAACACCGGGGAGCTGTTTTTT

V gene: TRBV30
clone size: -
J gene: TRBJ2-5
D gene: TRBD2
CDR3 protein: CAWSPGLAGGPETQYF
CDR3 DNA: TGTGCCTGGAGTCCTGGACTAGCGGGGGGCCCAGAGACCCAGTACTTC

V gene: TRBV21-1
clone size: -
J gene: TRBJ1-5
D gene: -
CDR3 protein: CASSKVGGPLGGNQPQHF
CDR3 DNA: TGTGCCAGCAGCAAAGTAGGGGGTCCCTTAGGAGGCAATCAGCCCCAGCATTTT

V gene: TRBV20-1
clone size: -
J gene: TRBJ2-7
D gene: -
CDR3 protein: CSASEATGLSYEQYF
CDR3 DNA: TGCAGTGCTAGTGAAGCGACGGGTCTCTCCTACGAGCAGTACTTC

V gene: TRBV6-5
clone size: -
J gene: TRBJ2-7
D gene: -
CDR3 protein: CASTFQGQGSYEQYF
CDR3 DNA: TGTGCCAGCACATTTCAGGGCCAGGGATCCTACGAGCAGTACTTC

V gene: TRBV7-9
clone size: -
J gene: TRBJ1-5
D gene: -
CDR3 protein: CASSLVNGGAQHF
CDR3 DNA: TGTGCCAGCAGCTTAGTGAACGGGGGGGCCCAGCATTTT